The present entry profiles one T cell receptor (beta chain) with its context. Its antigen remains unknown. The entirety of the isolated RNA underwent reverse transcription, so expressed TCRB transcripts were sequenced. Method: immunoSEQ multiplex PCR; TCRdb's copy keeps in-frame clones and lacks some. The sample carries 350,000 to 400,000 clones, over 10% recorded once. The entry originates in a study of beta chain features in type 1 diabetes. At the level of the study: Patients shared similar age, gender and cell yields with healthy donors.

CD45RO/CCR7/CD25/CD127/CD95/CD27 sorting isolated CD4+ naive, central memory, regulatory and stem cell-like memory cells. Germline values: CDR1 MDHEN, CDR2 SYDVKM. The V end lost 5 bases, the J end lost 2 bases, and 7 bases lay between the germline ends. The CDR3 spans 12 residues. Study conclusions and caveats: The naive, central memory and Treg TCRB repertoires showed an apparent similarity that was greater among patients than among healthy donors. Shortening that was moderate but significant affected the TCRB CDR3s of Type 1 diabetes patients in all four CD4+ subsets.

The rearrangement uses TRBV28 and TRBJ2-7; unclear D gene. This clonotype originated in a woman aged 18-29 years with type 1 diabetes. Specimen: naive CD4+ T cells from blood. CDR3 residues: CASSPDTYEQYF. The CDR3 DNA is TGTGCCAGCAGTCCTGACACCTACGAGCAGTACTTC.